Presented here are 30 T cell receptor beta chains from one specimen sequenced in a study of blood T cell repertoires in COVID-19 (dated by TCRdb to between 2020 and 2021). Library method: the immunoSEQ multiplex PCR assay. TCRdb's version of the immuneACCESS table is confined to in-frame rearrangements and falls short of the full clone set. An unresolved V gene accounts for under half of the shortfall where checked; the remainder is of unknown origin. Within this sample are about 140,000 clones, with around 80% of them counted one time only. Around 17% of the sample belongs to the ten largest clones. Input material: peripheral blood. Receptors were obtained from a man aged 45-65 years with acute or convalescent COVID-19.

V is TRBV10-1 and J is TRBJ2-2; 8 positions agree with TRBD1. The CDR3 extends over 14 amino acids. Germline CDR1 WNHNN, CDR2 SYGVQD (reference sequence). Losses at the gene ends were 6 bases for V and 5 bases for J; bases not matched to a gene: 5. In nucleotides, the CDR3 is TGCGCCAGCAGGGACAGGGTGGGGACCGGGGAGCTGTTTTTT. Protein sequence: CASRDRVGTGELFF.

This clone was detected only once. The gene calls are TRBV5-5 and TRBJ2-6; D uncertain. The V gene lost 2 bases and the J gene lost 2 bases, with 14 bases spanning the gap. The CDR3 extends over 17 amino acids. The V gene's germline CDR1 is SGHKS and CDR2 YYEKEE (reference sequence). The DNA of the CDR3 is TGTGCCAGCAGCTTAGTAGAAAGAACCCCTGGGGCCAACGTCCTGACTTTC. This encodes CASSLVERTPGANVLTF.

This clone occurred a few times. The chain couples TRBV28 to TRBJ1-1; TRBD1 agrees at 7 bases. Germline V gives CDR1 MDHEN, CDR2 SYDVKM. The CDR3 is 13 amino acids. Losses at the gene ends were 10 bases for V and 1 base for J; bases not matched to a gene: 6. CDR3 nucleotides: TGTGCCATTTTGGGACAGACGAACACTGAAGCTTTCTTT. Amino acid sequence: CAILGQTNTEAFF.

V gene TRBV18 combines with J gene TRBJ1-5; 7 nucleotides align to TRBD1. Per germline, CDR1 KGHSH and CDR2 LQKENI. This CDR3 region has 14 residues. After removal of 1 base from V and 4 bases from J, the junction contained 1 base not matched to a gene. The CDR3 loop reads CASSPQGANQPQHF. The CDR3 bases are TGTGCCAGCTCACCACAGGGGGCGAATCAGCCCCAGCATTTT. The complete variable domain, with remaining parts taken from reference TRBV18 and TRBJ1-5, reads NAGVMQNPRHLVRRRGQEARLRCSPMKGHSHVYWYRQLPEEGLKFMVYLQKENIIDESGMPKERFSAEFPKEGPSILRIQQVVRGDSAAYFCASSPQGANQPQHFGDGTRLSIL.

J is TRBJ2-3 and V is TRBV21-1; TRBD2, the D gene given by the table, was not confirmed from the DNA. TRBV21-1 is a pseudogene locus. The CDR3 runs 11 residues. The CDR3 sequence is CASSSRGPQYF. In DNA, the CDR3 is TGTGCCAGCAGCTCCAGAGGCCCGCAGTATTTT.

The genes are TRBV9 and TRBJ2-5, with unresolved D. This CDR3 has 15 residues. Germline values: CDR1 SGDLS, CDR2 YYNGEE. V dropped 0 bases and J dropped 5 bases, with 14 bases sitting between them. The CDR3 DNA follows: TGTGCCAGCAGCGTAGAATTAGCCCGGTCGGAGACCCAGTACTTC. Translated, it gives CASSVELARSETQYF. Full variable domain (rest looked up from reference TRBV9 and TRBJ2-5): DSGVTQTPKHLITATGQRVTLRCSPRSGDLSVYWYQQSLDQGLQFLIQYYNGEERAKGNILERFSAQQFPDLHSELNLSSLELGDSALYFCASSVELARSETQYFGPGTRLLVL.

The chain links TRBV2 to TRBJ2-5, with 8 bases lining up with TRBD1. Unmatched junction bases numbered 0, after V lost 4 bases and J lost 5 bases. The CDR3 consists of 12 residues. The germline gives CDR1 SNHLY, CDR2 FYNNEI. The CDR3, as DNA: TGTGCCAGCAGTGGACAGGGGGAGACCCAGTACTTC. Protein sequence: CASSGQGETQYF. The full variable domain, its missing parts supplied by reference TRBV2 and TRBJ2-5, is EPEVTQTPSHQVTQMGQEVILRCVPISNHLYFYWYRQILGQKVEFLVSFYNNEISEKSEIFDDQFSVERPDGSNFTLKIRSTKLEDSAMYFCASSGQGETQYFGPGTRLLVL.

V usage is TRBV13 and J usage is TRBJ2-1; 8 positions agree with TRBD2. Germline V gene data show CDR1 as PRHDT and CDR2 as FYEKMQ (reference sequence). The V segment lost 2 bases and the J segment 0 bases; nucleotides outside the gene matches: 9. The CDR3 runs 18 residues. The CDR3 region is CASSLPRGGYYSYNEQFF. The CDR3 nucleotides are TGTGCCAGCAGCTTACCCCGCGGGGGGTACTACTCCTACAATGAGCAGTTCTTC.

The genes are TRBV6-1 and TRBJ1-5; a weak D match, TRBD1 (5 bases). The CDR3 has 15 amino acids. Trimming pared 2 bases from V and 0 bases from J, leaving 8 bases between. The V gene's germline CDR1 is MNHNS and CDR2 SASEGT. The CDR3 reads CASSERTTSNQPQHF. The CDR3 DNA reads TGTGCCAGCAGTGAAAGGACAACTAGCAATCAGCCCCAGCATTTT.

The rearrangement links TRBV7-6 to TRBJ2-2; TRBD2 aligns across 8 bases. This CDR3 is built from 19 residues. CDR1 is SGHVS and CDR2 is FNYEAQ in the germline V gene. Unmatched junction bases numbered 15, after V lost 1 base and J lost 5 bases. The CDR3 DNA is TGTGCCAGCAGCTTAGGAATAGCGCTAGCGGGCCAAACAACCGGGGAGCTGTTTTTT. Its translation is CASSLGIALAGQTTGELFF.

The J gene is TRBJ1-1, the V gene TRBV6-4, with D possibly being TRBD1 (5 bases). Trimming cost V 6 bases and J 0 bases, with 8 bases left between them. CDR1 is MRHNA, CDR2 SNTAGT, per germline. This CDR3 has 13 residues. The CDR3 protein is CASRATVNTEAFF. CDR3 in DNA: TGTGCCAGCAGAGCGACAGTGAACACTGAAGCTTTCTTT.

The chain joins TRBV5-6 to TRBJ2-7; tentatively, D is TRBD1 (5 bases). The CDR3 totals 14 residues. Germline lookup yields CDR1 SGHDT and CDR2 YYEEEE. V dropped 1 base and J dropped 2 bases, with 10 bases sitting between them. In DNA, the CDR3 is TGTGCCAGCAGCTTGACAGGAATTGCCTACGAGCAGTACGTC. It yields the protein CASSLTGIAYEQYV.

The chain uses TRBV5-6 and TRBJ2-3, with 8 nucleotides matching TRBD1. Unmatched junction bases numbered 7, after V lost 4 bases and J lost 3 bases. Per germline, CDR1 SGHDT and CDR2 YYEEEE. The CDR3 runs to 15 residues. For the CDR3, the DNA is TGTGCCAGCAGCGCCAGGGGGCGCGGGACAGATACGCAGTATTTT. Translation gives CASSARGRGTDTQYF.

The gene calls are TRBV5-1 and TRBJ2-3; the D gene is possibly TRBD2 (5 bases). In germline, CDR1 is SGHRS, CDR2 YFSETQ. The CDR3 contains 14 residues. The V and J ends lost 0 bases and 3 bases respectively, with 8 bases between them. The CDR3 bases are TGCGCCAGCAGCTTGGATCCGGGGACAGATACGCAGTATTTT. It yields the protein CASSLDPGTDTQYF.

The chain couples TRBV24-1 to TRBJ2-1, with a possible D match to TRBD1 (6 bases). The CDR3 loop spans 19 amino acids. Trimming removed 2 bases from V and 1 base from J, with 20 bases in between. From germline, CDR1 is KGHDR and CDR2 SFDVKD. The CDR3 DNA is TGTGCCACCAGTGATTCCCCCGGTCAGGGGTCGGGGTCCTACAATGAGCAGTTCTTC. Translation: CATSDSPGQGSGSYNEQFF.

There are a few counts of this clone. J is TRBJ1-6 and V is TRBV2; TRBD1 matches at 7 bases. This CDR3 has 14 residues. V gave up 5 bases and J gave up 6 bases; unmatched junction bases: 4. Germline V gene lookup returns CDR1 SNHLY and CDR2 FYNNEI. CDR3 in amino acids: CASSWDSSNSPLHF. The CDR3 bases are TGTGCCAGCAGTTGGGACAGTTCTAATTCACCCCTCCACTTT.

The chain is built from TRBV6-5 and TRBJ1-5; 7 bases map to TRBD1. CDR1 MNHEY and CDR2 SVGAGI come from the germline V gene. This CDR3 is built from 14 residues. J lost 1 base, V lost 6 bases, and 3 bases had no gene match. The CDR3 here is CASRTTGSNQPQHF. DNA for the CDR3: TGTGCCAGCAGAACGACAGGGAGCAATCAGCCCCAGCATTTT.

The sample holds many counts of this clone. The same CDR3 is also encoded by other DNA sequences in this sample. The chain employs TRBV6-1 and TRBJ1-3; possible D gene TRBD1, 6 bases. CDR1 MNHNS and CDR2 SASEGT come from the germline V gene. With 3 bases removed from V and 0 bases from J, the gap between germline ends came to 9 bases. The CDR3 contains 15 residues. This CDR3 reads CASSEDRVSGNTIYF. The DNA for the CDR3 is TGTGCCAGCAGTGAGGACAGAGTCTCTGGAAACACCATATATTTT.

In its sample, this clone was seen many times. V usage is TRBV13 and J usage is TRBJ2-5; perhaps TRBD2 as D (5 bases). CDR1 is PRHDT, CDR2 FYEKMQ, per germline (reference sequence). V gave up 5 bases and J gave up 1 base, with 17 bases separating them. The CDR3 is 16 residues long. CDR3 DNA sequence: TGTGCCAGCAGCCCAAGGGCACAAAGCGGCCAAGAGACCCAGTACTTC. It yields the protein CASSPRAQSGQETQYF.

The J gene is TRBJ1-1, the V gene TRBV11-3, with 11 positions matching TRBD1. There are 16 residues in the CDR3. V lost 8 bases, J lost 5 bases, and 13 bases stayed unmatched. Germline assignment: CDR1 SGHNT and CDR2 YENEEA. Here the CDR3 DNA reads TGTGCCAGCGGCCGGACAGGGGGCGTAGGTTGGACTGAAGCTTTCTTT. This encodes CASGRTGGVGWTEAFF.

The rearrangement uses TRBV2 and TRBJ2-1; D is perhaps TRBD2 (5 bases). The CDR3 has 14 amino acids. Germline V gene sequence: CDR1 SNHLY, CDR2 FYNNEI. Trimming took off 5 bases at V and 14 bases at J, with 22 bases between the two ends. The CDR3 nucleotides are TGTGCCAGCAGTCAATCTTTCTTGCGGCGGGTTAAGTTCTTC. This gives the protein CASSQSFLRRVKFF.

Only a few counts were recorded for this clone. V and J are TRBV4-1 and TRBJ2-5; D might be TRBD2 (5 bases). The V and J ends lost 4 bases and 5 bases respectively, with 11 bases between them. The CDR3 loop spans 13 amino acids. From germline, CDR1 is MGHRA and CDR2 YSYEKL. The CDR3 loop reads CASSRLRGETQYF. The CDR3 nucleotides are TGCGCCAGCAGCCGCCTTCGAGGGGAGACCCAGTACTTC.

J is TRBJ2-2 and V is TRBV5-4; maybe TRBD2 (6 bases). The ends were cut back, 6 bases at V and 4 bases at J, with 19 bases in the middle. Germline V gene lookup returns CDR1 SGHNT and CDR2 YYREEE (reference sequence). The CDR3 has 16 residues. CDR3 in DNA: TGTGCCAGCAACGCGGGACGACCCCGGTCCACCGGGGAGCTGTTTTTT. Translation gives CASNAGRPRSTGELFF.

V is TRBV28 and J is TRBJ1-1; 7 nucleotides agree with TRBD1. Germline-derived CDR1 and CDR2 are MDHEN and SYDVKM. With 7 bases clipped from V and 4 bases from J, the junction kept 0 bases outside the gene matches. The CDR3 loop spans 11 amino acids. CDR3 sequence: CASTGGTEAFF. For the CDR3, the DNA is TGTGCCAGCACAGGGGGCACTGAAGCTTTCTTT.

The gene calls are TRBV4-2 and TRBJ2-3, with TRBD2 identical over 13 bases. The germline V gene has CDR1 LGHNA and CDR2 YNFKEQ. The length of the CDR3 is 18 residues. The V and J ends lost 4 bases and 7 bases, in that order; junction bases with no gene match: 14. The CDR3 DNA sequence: TGTGCCAGCAGCCCCCGACTACTAACTAGCGGGGGGGCACATACGCAGTATTTT. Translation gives CASSPRLLTSGGAHTQYF.

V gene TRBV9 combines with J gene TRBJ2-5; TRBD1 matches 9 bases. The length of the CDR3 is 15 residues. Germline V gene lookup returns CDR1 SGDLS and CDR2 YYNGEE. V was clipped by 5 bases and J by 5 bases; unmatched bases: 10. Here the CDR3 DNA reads TGTGCCAGCAGAGCTACGGGACAGGGAGTGGAGACCCAGTACTTC. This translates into CASRATGQGVETQYF.

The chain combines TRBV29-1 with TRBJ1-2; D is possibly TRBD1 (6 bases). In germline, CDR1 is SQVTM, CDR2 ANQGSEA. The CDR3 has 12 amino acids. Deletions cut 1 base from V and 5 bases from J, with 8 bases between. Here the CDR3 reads CSVEAGEYGYTF. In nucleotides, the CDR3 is TGCAGCGTTGAAGCAGGGGAGTATGGCTACACCTTC.

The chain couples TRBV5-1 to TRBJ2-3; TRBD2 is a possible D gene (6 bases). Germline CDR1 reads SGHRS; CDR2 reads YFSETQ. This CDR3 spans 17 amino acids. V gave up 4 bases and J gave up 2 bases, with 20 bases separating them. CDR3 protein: CASSPPPGQDYTDTQYF. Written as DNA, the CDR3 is TGCGCCAGCAGCCCCCCCCCGGGGCAGGACTACACAGATACGCAGTATTTT. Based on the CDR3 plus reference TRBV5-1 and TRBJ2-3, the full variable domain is KAGVTQTPRYLIKTRGQQVTLSCSPISGHRSVSWYQQTPGQGLQFLFEYFSETQRNKGNFPGRFSGRQFSNSRSEMNVSTLELGDSALYLCASSPPPGQDYTDTQYFGPGTRLTVL.

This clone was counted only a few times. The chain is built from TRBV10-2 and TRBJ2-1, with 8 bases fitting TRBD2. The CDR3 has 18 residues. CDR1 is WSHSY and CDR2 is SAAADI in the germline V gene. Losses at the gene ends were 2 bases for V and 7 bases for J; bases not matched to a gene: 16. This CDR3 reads CASSEPLLRGGLLNEQFF. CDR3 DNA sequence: TGCGCCAGCAGTGAGCCACTCCTTCGGGGGGGCCTTTTGAATGAGCAGTTCTTC.

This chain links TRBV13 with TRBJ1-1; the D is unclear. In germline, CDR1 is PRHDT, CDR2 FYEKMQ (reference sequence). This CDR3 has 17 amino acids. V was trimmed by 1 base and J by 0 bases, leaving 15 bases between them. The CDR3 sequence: CASSLVSRYDLNTEAFF. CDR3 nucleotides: TGTGCCAGCAGCTTAGTCAGCCGATACGACTTGAACACTGAAGCTTTCTTT.